This is a list of T cell receptor beta chains from one sample in a study of cytomegalovirus exposure and HLA in healthy donors. Sequenced by immunoSEQ multiplex PCR; TCRdb stores in-frame clones only, minus some. The sample records about 230,000 clones, around 89% being singletons. Sequenced: PBMCs. These receptors originate from a woman aged 18-29 years in good health and CMV-seronegative. Both conserved end residues are trimmed from each CDR3. Fields, in order: D gene, V gene, CDR3 protein. D genes are given only for firm matches.

d_gene: .
v_gene: TRBV5-1
CDR3aa: ASSLGGANEKLF

d_gene: .
v_gene: TRBV4-3
CDR3aa: ASSQDRVGARGNTEAF

d_gene: TRBD1
v_gene: TRBV11-3
CDR3aa: ASSLGGQGISYEQY

d_gene: TRBD2
v_gene: TRBV9
CDR3aa: ASSVAPGLGSYEQY

d_gene: .
v_gene: TRBV5-5
CDR3aa: ASSLGRDEQY

d_gene: .
v_gene: TRBV4-1
CDR3aa: ASSLGGLASTDTQY

d_gene: .
v_gene: TRBV7-6
CDR3aa: ASSATWIGRGNEQF

d_gene: .
v_gene: TRBV19
CDR3aa: ASSSNGGAWYNEQF

d_gene: TRBD1
v_gene: TRBV28
CDR3aa: ASSLMGQGNEKLF

d_gene: .
v_gene: TRBV19
CDR3aa: ASSMTVSSYEQY

d_gene: TRBD2
v_gene: TRBV19
CDR3aa: ASSMGTSLINEQF

d_gene: .
v_gene: TRBV7-9
CDR3aa: ASSQAHKGYT

d_gene: .
v_gene: TRBV27
CDR3aa: ASRATGWSNQPQH

d_gene: .
v_gene: TRBV5-6
CDR3aa: ASSVSHEQF

d_gene: .
v_gene: TRBV18
CDR3aa: ASSRIFPGDSYGYT

d_gene: TRBD2
v_gene: TRBV5-1
CDR3aa: ASTRRTSGQTYEQY

d_gene: TRBD2
v_gene: TRBV4-3
CDR3aa: ASSQERGTSRDNEQF